This T cell receptor beta chain stems from a study of control samples from healthy donors and cancer patients. This CDR3 has 14 amino acids. V was cut by 2 bases and J by 9 bases, with 16 bases left in between. CDR1 is MNHEY and CDR2 is SVGEGT in the germline V gene. Sequenced by immunoSEQ multiplex PCR; TCRdb stores in-frame clones only, minus some. This sample has more than 30,000 clones; around 88% occur once, and the top ten carry approximately 21%. J is TRBJ1-1 and V is TRBV6-2 or TRBV6-3; D is unresolved. The TCR was taken from an older woman with lung cancer. Source material: PBMCs. CDR3 residues: CASSYEGWRRKAFF. The CDR3 DNA is TGTGCCAGCAGTTACGAGGGATGGCGTCGAAAAGCTTTCTTT.